Shown below are 27 T cell receptor beta chains from a single sample sequenced in a study of blood T cell repertoires in COVID-19. Clones were read by immunoSEQ multiplex PCR, and TCRdb kept only the in-frame ones, dropping some. The data show hundreds of thousands of clones, 80% to 90% seen once. The sample consisted of peripheral blood. These receptors originate from a woman in her forties who had recovered from COVID-19.

V usage is TRBV27 and J usage is TRBJ2-7; 11 positions match TRBD1. The CDR3 is 16 residues long. CDR1 and CDR2 (germline): MNHEY, SMNVEV (reference sequence). V shed 4 bases, J shed 6 bases, and the junction held 11 bases outside the gene matches. CDR3 residues: CASSWFPDRGRPEQYF. CDR3 bases: TGTGCCAGCAGTTGGTTCCCGGACAGGGGGCGCCCCGAGCAGTACTTC.

V gene TRBV2 combines with J gene TRBJ1-6; D is perhaps TRBD1 (5 bases). V lost 9 bases, J lost 10 bases, and 16 bases lay in between. Germline lookup yields CDR1 SNHLY and CDR2 FYNNEI. This CDR3 has 13 amino acids. The CDR3 loop reads CASRLRGESPLHF. CDR3 coding DNA: TGTGCCAGTCGGTTGCGGGGGGAGTCACCCCTCCACTTT.

This chain connects TRBV21-1 to TRBJ1-5; TRBD1 is taken as the D call from the table, unchecked against the DNA. TRBV21-1 is described as a pseudogene. The length of the CDR3 is 16 residues. The CDR3 DNA reads as TGTGCCATCCTGCACTTTCACGACAGGATAAATCAGCCCCAGCATTTT. This sequence encodes CAILHFHDRINQPQHF.

For the CDR3, the DNA is TGTGCCAGCAGCCAAAACTGGGGAGGAGGGATGGCCTCTGGGGCCAACGTCCTGACTTTC. Amino acids: CASSQNWGGGMASGANVLTF. The rearrangement joins TRBV3-1 (or the pseudogene TRBV3-2) to TRBJ2-6; tentative D call: TRBD2 (6 bases). The germline CDR1 and CDR2 sequences are LGHDT and YNNKEL (reference sequence). The CDR3 covers 20 residues. V lost 2 bases to trimming and J lost 0 bases, with 20 bases between them.

V is TRBV5-1 and J is TRBJ2-5; D is possibly TRBD2 (6 bases). Germline V gene lookup returns CDR1 SGHRS and CDR2 YFSETQ. The CDR3 runs 15 residues. The V end lost 4 bases, the J end lost 2 bases, and 15 bases lay between the germline ends. Written as DNA, the CDR3 is TGCGCCAGCAGCCCGCAATGGGGGGTTCAAGAGACCCAGTACTTC. This codes for CASSPQWGVQETQYF.

The chain uses TRBV7-2 and TRBJ2-7, with D unresolved. The length of the CDR3 is 16 residues. In germline, CDR1 is SGHTA, CDR2 FQGNSA. V was shortened by 1 base and J by 1 base, with 14 bases between the two germline ends. The CDR3 reads CASSLGGGQDSYEQYF. In nucleotides, the CDR3 is TGTGCCAGCAGCTTAGGTGGTGGGCAGGATTCCTACGAGCAGTACTTC.

The gene calls are TRBV10-2 and TRBJ1-2, with 9 nucleotides matching TRBD1. V dropped 6 bases and J dropped 8; count of bases not matched to a gene: 4. Germline values: CDR1 WSHSY, CDR2 SAAADI. The length of the CDR3 is 12 residues. The CDR3 protein is CASRDRGGGYTF. The CDR3 bases are TGCGCCAGCAGGGACAGGGGAGGGGGCTACACCTTC.

The V call is TRBV6-5, the J call TRBJ1-2, with 9 bases that match TRBD1. The CDR3 has 15 residues. V gave up 4 bases and J gave up 2 bases; unmatched junction bases: 5. Germline V gene data show CDR1 as MNHEY and CDR2 as SVGAGI. The CDR3 spells CASSSHRGRNYGYTF. In DNA form, the CDR3 reads TGTGCCAGCAGTTCGCACAGGGGGCGGAACTATGGCTACACCTTC.

The J gene is TRBJ1-5, the V gene TRBV5-4; TRBD1 matches 8 bases. This CDR3 has 16 residues. Germline values: CDR1 SGHNT, CDR2 YYREEE (reference sequence). The V segment lost 3 bases and the J segment 2 bases; nucleotides outside the gene matches: 7. The CDR3 DNA follows: TGTGCCAGCAGCTCACAGGGGGGCCTAGGCAATCAGCCCCAGCATTTT. The encoded protein is CASSSQGGLGNQPQHF.

The table lists this clone with a count of one. The chain combines TRBV18 with TRBJ2-4; TRBD1 agrees at 8 bases. CDR1 is KGHSH and CDR2 is LQKENI in the germline V gene. V lost 3 bases to trimming and J lost 3 bases; unmatched junction nucleotides: 7. This CDR3 comprises 16 residues. In DNA, the CDR3 is TGTGCCAGCTCACCCATCCCGGGACAGGTCAAAAACATTCAGTACTTC. This sequence encodes CASSPIPGQVKNIQYF.

This rearrangement joins TRBV5-6 to TRBJ2-6, with D tentatively TRBD1 (6 bases). The CDR3 consists of 16 residues. V lost 4 bases to trimming and J lost 4 bases, with 15 bases between them. CDR1 SGHDT and CDR2 YYEEEE come from the germline V gene. In nucleotides, the CDR3 is TGTGCCAGCAGCCGACAGGCTTCCTGGGGGGCCAACGTCCTGACTTTC. Residues: CASSRQASWGANVLTF.

The rearrangement uses TRBV29-1 and TRBJ2-7; D is possibly TRBD1 (5 bases). The length of the CDR3 is 13 residues. Trimming removed 1 base from V and 5 bases from J, with 12 bases in between. Looked up from germline, CDR1 is SQVTM and CDR2 is ANQGSEA. CDR3 coding DNA: TGCAGCGTTGAAGGCAGGGATGGTAACGAGCAGTACTTC. As protein: CSVEGRDGNEQYF.

The chain joins TRBV1 to TRBJ2-3; TRBD2 reflects the table's D call only, with no check against the DNA. TRBV1 is a pseudogene. The length of the CDR3 is 18 residues. CDR3: CTSSQDRGWDTSTDTQYF. DNA of the CDR3: TGCACCAGCAGCCAAGATCGCGGGTGGGATACTAGCACAGATACGCAGTATTTT.

As regards this clone: This sample includes further DNA sequences coding for the same CDR3. The CDR3 sequence: CASSGQGSSYNSPLHF. In DNA, the CDR3 is TGTGCCAGCAGTGGGCAGGGAAGCTCCTATAATTCACCCCTCCACTTT. The gene calls are TRBV2 and TRBJ1-6; tentative D call: TRBD1 (5 bases). Germline V gene data show CDR1 as SNHLY and CDR2 as FYNNEI. Between the trimmed V and J ends, which lost 4 bases and 0 bases, there was a span of 10 bases. The CDR3 totals 16 residues. The entire variable domain, with the rest obtained from reference TRBV2 and TRBJ1-6, is as follows: EPEVTQTPSHQVTQMGQEVILRCVPISNHLYFYWYRQILGQKVEFLVSFYNNEISEKSEIFDDQFSVERPDGSNFTLKIRSTKLEDSAMYFCASSGQGSSYNSPLHFGNGTRLTVT.

The chain employs TRBV10-2 and TRBJ1-2; the D gene is possibly TRBD1 (6 bases). CDR1 is WSHSY and CDR2 is SAAADI in the germline V gene. This CDR3 has 14 residues. Trimming shortened V by 4 bases and J by 8 bases, and 17 bases separated the two germline ends. The CDR3, as DNA: TGCGCCAGCAGTGGACAGGTCGCTATGTGGGGCTACACCTTC. Residues: CASSGQVAMWGYTF.

V gene TRBV6-6 combines with J gene TRBJ1-2; no definite D call. Germline V gene data show CDR1 as MNHNY and CDR2 as SVGAGI (reference sequence). Trimming removed 2 bases from V and 3 bases from J, with 10 bases in between. The CDR3 totals 14 residues. Here the CDR3 reads CASSYLGRDYGYTF. CDR3 nucleotide sequence: TGTGCCAGCAGTTACCTCGGGAGGGACTATGGCTACACCTTC.

V and J are TRBV11-2 and TRBJ2-3, with 8 bases matching TRBD2. The V gene's germline CDR1 is SGHAT and CDR2 FQNNGV. The J segment lost 5 bases and the V segment lost 1 base, leaving 8 bases of the junction unmatched. CDR3 length: 16 amino acids. Here the CDR3 DNA reads TGTGCCAGCAGCTTAGTCGGTAGCGGGGCGGGAGATACGCAGTATTTT. Protein: CASSLVGSGAGDTQYF.

This clone was counted only a few times. The rearrangement uses TRBV7-2 and TRBJ2-1; TRBD2 agrees at 12 bases. V was pared by 6 bases and J by 0 bases, with 6 bases of the junction left unmatched. The CDR3 is 17 residues long. Germline V gives CDR1 SGHTA, CDR2 FQGNSA. The CDR3 DNA follows: TGTGCCAGCAGGCGGACTAGCGGGGTTAGCTCCTACAATGAGCAGTTCTTC. Translated: CASRRTSGVSSYNEQFF.

The chain has TRBV27 and TRBJ2-5, with no clear D. Looked up from germline, CDR1 is MNHEY and CDR2 is SMNVEV (reference sequence). Trimming removed 6 bases at V and 4 bases at J, with 6 bases between. The CDR3 is 11 residues long. CDR3 coding DNA: TGTGCCAGCAGACGCGGAGAGACCCAGTACTTC. It yields the protein CASRRGETQYF.

This clone was detected once. CDR3 DNA sequence: TGTGCCAGTAGTATTGGACTTCTTAGCTCCTATAATTCACCCCTCCACTTT. Protein product: CASSIGLLSSYNSPLHF. The rearrangement joins TRBV19 to TRBJ1-6; D is unresolved. This CDR3 spans 17 amino acids. Trimming pared 3 bases from V and 0 bases from J, leaving 12 bases between. Germline V lookup: CDR1 LNHDA, CDR2 SQIVND (reference sequence).

The gene calls are TRBV11-1 and TRBJ1-1; perhaps TRBD1 as D (6 bases). The CDR3 runs to 13 residues. Trimming took off 3 bases at V and 7 bases at J, with 12 bases between the two ends. Germline loops: CDR1 SGHAT, CDR2 FQDESV (reference sequence). The CDR3 DNA reads TGTGCCAGCAGCTTCCAGGGGAAGTTTGAAGCTTTCTTT. It codes for CASSFQGKFEAFF.

The CDR3 nucleotides read TGTGCCAGCAGCTTAATGCGGGAGACCCAGTACTTC. It codes for CASSLMRETQYF. This chain uses TRBV11-2 with TRBJ2-5; D remains unclear. Germline V gene data show CDR1 as SGHAT and CDR2 as FQNNGV. The length of the CDR3 is 12 residues. V was clipped by 2 bases and J by 5 bases, with 6 bases between them.

V usage is TRBV11-2 and J usage is TRBJ2-7; perhaps TRBD1 as D (6 bases). V lost 3 bases to trimming and J lost 0 bases, with 12 bases between them. The CDR3 is 15 amino acids. Germline values: CDR1 SGHAT, CDR2 FQNNGV. In DNA form, the CDR3 reads TGTGCCAGCAGCTTCTTGACAGGATACTCCTACGAGCAGTACTTC. It yields the protein CASSFLTGYSYEQYF.

The rearrangement links TRBV7-9 to TRBJ1-2; the D gene is possibly TRBD1 (5 bases). Trimming left V 8 bases short and J 0 bases short, with 13 bases between. Germline lookup yields CDR1 SEHNR and CDR2 FQNEAQ (reference sequence). The CDR3 spans 14 residues. The CDR3 bases are TGTGCCAGCGAAAACAGGCGCCCTAACTATGGCTACACCTTC. It yields the protein CASENRRPNYGYTF.

The rearrangement links TRBV7-3 to TRBJ2-7, with unresolved D. This CDR3 has 14 residues. V was clipped by 5 bases and J by 0 bases, with 11 bases between them. The germline V gene encodes CDR1 SGHTA and CDR2 FQGTGA. CDR3 nucleotides: TGTGCCAGCAGCCCAGGCTTTAACTCCTACGAGCAGTACTTC. Translating it yields CASSPGFNSYEQYF.

The chain is built from TRBV5-1 and TRBJ2-1, with 11 nucleotides matching TRBD1. V trimming: 4 bases; J trimming: 8 bases; junction bases outside the gene matches: 8. The germline V gene encodes CDR1 SGHRS and CDR2 YFSETQ. The CDR3 spans 15 residues. In nucleotides, the CDR3 is TGCGCCAGCAGCGTAACCCGGACAGGGGGCGATGAGCAGTTCTTC. This translates into CASSVTRTGGDEQFF.

Turning to this clone: Other DNA sequences within the sample encode an identical CDR3. This chain connects TRBV3-1 (or the pseudogene TRBV3-2) to TRBJ2-5; TRBD1 matches at 9 bases. The CDR3 spans 13 residues. J gave up 4 bases and V 3 bases, and 0 bases lay outside the gene matches. CDR1 is LGHDT, CDR2 YNNKEL, per germline (reference sequence). In nucleotides, the CDR3 is TGTGCCAGCAGCCAGGACAGGGGAGAGACCCAGTACTTC. Translating gives CASSQDRGETQYF.